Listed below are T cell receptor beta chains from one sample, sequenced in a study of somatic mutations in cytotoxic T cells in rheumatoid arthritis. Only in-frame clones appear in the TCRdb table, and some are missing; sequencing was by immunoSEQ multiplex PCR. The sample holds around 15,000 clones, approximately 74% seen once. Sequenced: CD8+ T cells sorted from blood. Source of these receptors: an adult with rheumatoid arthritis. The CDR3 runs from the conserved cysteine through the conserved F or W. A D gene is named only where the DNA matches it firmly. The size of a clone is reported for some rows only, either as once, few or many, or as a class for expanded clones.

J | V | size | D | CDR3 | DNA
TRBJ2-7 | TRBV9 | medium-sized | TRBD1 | CASSAGQGSEQYF | TGTGCCAGCAGCGCCGGACAGGGTAGCGAGCAGTACTTC
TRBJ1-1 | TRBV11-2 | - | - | CASSLQTRGWNTEAFF | TGTGCCAGCAGCTTACAAACCAGGGGTTGGAACACTGAAGCTTTCTTT
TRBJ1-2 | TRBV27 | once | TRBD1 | CASSLNRGRNYGYTF | TGTGCCAGCAGTTTAAACAGGGGGCGCAACTATGGCTACACCTTC
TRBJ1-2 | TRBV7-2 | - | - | CASSFPPGAGYTF | TGTGCCAGCAGTTTCCCCCCAGGAGCTGGCTACACCTTC
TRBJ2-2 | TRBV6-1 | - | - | CASRAGDTGELFF | TGTGCCAGCAGAGCAGGGGACACCGGGGAGCTGTTTTTT
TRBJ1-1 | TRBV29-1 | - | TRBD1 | CSFSLGTGAEAFF | TGCAGCTTCTCTTTGGGGACAGGGGCTGAAGCTTTCTTT
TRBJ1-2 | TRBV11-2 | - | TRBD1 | CASTQGAGYGYTF | TGTGCCAGCACGCAGGGGGCTGGCTATGGCTACACCTTC
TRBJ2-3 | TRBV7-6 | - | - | CASSGTPLNTDTQYF | TGTGCCAGCAGCGGGACTCCCCTTAACACAGATACGCAGTATTTT
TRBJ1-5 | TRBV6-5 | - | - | CASSPGGGGNQPQHF | TGTGCCAGCAGCCCGGGGGGTGGGGGCAATCAGCCCCAGCATTTT
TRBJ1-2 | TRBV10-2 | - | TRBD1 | CASSESYFGQEYTF | TGCGCCAGCAGTGAGTCATATTTTGGACAGGAGTACACCTTC
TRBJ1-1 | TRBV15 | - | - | CATAREHTRENTEAFF | TGTGCCACCGCCCGCGAACACACCCGCGAAAACACTGAAGCTTTCTTT
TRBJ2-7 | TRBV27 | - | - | CASTLRVGSSYEQYF | TGTGCCAGCACTCTAAGGGTAGGGAGCTCCTACGAGCAGTACTTC
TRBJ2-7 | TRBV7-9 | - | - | CASSPRDEQYF | TGTGCCAGCAGCCCCAGGGACGAGCAGTACTTC
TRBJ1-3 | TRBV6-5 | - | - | CASGLGSGNTIYF | TGTGCCAGCGGGTTGGGCTCTGGAAACACCATATATTTT
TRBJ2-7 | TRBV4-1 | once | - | CASSPEGGSSEQYF | TGCGCCAGCAGCCCTGAAGGGGGTTCGAGCGAGCAGTACTTC
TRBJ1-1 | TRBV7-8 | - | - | CASSPRNREVNTEAFF | TGTGCCAGCAGCCCACGAAACAGGGAGGTCAACACTGAAGCTTTCTTT
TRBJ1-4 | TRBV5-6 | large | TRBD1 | CASSWDRSLATNEKLFF | TGTGCCAGCAGCTGGGACAGGAGCCTTGCAACTAATGAAAAACTGTTTTTT
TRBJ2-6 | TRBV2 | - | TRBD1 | CASSEWTGHSGANVLTF | TGTGCCAGCAGTGAATGGACAGGGCACTCTGGGGCCAACGTCCTGACTTTC
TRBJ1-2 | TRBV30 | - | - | CAWSVFPPGLYGYTF | TGTGCCTGGAGTGTATTCCCCCCCGGACTCTATGGCTACACCTTC
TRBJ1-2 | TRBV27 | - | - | CASSSSSTDYGYTF | TGTGCCAGCAGTTCAAGTAGTACGGACTATGGCTACACCTTC
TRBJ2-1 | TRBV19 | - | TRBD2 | CASSPPAGGRDNEQFF | TGTGCCAGTAGTCCCCCAGCGGGGGGGCGAGACAATGAGCAGTTCTTC
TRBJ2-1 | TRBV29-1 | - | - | CSSSATGDEQFF | TGCAGCTCGTCGGCGACTGGGGATGAGCAGTTCTTC
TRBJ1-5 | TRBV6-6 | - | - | CASRETGVSNQPQHF | TGTGCCAGCAGAGAGACAGGTGTTAGCAATCAGCCCCAGCATTTT
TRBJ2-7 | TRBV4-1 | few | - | CASSQGRQQYF | TGCGCCAGCAGCCAAGGACGGCAGCAGTACTTC
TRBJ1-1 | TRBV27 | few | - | CASSLSWSGYTEAFF | TGTGCCAGCAGTTTAAGTTGGTCAGGGTACACTGAAGCTTTCTTT
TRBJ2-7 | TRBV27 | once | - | CASSLGQSYEQYF | TGTGCCAGCAGTTTAGGACAGTCCTACGAGCAGTACTTC
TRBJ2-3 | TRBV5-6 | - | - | CASSLLQGPRRTDTQYF | TGTGCCAGCAGCTTGTTGCAGGGGCCCAGGCGCACAGATACGCAGTATTTT
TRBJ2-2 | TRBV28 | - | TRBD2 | CASTNGGAGELFF | TGTGCCAGCACCAACGGGGGGGCCGGGGAGCTGTTTTTT
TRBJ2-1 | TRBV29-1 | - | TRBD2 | CSASGGTYNEQFF | TGCAGCGCTAGCGGGGGAACCTACAATGAGCAGTTCTTC
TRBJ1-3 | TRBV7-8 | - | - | CASSLGGPGNTIYF | TGTGCCAGCAGCTTGGGCGGACCTGGAAACACCATATATTTT
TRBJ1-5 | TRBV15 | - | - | CATSRDSNTGDSNQPQHF | TGTGCCACCAGCAGAGACTCTAATACGGGGGATAGCAATCAGCCCCAGCATTTT
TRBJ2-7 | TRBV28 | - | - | CASSSRDTAYEQYF | TGTGCCAGCAGTTCAAGAGACACCGCCTACGAGCAGTACTTC
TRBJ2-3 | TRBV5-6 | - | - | CARGGDTQYF | TGTGCCAGGGGGGGAGATACGCAGTATTTT
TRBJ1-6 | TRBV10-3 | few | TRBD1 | CAISSSGDRVNSPLHF | TGTGCCATCAGCAGTAGCGGGGACAGGGTAAATTCACCCCTCCACTTT
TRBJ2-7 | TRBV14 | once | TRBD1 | CASSPGQDYEQYF | TGTGCCAGCAGTCCGGGACAGGACTACGAGCAGTACTTC